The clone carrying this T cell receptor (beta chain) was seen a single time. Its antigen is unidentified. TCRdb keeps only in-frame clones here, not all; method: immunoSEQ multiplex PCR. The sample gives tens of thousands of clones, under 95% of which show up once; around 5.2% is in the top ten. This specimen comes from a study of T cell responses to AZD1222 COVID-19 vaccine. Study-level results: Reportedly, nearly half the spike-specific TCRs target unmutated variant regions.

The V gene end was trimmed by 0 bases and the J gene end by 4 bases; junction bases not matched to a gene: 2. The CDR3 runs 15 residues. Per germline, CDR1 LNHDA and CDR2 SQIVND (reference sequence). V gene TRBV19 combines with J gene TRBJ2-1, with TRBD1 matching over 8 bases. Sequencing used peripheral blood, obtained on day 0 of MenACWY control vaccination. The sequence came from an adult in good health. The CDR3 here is CASSIDTGGYNEQFF. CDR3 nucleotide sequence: TGTGCCAGTAGTATAGATACAGGGGGTTACAATGAGCAGTTCTTC.